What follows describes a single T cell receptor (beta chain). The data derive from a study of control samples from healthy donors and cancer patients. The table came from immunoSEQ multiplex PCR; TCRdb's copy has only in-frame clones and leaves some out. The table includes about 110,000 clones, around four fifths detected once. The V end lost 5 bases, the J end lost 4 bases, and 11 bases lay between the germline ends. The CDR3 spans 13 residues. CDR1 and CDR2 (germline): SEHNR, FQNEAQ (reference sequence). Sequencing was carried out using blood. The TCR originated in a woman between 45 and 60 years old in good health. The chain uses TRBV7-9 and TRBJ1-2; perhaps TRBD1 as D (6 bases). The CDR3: CASSDGQFYGYTF. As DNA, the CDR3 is TGTGCCAGCAGCGATGGACAGTTCTATGGCTACACCTTC.